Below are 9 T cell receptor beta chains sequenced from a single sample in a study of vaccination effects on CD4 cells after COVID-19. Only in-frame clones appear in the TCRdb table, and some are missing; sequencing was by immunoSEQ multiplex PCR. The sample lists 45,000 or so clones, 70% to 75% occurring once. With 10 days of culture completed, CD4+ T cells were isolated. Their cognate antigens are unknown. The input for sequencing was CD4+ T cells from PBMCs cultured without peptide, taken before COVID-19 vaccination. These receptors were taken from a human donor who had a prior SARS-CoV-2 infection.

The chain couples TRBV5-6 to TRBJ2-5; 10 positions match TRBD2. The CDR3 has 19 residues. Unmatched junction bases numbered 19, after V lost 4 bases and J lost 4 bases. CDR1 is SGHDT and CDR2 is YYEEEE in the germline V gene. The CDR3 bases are TGTGCCAGCAGCGCCATAGCGGGGGGCATCTATTTTTATCGAGAGACCCAGTACTTC. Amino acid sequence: CASSAIAGGIYFYRETQYF.

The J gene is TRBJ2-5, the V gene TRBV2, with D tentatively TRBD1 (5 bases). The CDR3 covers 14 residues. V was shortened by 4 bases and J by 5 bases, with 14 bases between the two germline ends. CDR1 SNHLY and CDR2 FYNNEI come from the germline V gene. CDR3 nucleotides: TGTGCCAGCAGTGGTGTGCAGGGCGGTGAGACCCAGTACTTC. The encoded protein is CASSGVQGGETQYF.

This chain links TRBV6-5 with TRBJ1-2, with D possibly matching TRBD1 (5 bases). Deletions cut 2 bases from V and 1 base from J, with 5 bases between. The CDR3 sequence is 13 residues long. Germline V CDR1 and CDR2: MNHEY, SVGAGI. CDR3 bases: TGTGCCAGCAGTTACGGGGGTAACTATGGCTACACCTTC. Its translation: CASSYGGNYGYTF.

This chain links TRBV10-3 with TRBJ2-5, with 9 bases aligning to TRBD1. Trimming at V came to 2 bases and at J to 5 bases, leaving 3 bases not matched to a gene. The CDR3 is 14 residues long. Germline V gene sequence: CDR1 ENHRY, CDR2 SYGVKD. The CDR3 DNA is TGTGCCATCAGTGAGGGGACAGGGAGGGAGACCCAGTACTTC. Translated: CAISEGTGRETQYF.

The CDR3 region has the DNA TGTGCCAGCAGCCATCAAAAGGGCGAGCAGTACTTC. Protein sequence: CASSHQKGEQYF. The chain combines TRBV11-2 with TRBJ2-7; no clear D. V lost 5 bases and J 6 bases, leaving 11 bases between the germline ends. This CDR3 is 12 amino acids long. Germline V gene lookup returns CDR1 SGHAT and CDR2 FQNNGV.

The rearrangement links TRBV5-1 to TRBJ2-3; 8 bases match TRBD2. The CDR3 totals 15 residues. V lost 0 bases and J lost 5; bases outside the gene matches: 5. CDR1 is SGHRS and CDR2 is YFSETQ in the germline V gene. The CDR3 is CASSLGSGGQDTQYF. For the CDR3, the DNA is TGCGCCAGCAGCTTGGGAAGCGGGGGCCAAGATACGCAGTATTTT.

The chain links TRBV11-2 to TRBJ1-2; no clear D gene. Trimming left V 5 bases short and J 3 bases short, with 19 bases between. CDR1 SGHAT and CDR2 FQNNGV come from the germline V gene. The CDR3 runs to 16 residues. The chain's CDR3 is CASSPRTRQVDYGYTF. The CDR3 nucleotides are TGTGCCAGCAGCCCTCGAACGAGGCAGGTTGACTATGGCTACACCTTC. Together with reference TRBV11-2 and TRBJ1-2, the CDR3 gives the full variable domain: EAGVAQSPRYKIIEKRQSVAFWCNPISGHATLYWYQQILGQGPKLLIQFQNNGVVDDSQLPKDRFSAERLKGVDSTLKIQPAKLEDSAVYLCASSPRTRQVDYGYTFGSGTRLTVV.

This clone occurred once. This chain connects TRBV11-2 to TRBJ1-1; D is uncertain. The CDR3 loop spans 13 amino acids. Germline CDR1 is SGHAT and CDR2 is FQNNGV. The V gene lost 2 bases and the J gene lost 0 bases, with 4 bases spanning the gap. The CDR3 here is CASSLLMNTEAFF. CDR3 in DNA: TGTGCCAGCAGCTTATTAATGAACACTGAAGCTTTCTTT.

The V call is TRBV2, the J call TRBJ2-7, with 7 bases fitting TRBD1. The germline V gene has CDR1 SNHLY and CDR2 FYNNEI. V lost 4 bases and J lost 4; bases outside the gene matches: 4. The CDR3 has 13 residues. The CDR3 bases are TGTGCCAGCAGTGGGGTGGGACAGTACGAGCAGTACTTC. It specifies CASSGVGQYEQYF. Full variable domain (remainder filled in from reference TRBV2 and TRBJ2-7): EPEVTQTPSHQVTQMGQEVILRCVPISNHLYFYWYRQILGQKVEFLVSFYNNEISEKSEIFDDQFSVERPDGSNFTLKIRSTKLEDSAMYFCASSGVGQYEQYFGPGTRLTVT.